The 27 T cell receptor beta chains below come from one sample, sequenced in a study of a mutant IDH1 vaccine in newly diagnosed glioma. Profiled with immunoSEQ multiplex PCR; TCRdb holds only in-frame clones, not every one. Of around 31,000 clones in the sample, 50% to 60% are singletons; the top ten hold approximately 10%. These receptors lack a known antigen. Documented time point: week 5, during vaccination. Every vaccine dose comprised 300 ug of mutant IDH1 20-mer peptide plus topical imiquimod. The specimen comprised PBMCs, sampled from a glioma patient whose treatment included an IDH1 peptide vaccine. The source is a woman in her late teens or twenties with glioma.

V and J are TRBV30 and TRBJ2-1; D is possibly TRBD2 (6 bases). V lost 5 bases and J lost 6, with 20 bases in between. The germline V gene encodes CDR1 GTSNPN and CDR2 SVGIG (reference sequence). The CDR3 covers 15 residues. This chain's CDR3 is CAWGRFLRRINEQFF. CDR3 DNA: TGTGCCTGGGGGAGGTTCTTGCGGAGGATCAATGAGCAGTTCTTC. The full variable domain, in which reference TRBV30 and TRBJ2-1 provide the parts outside the CDR3, is SQTIHQWPATLVQPVGSPLSLECTVEGTSNPNLYWYRQAAGRGLQLLFYSVGIGQISSEVPQNLSASRPQDRQFILSSKKLLLSDSGFYLCAWGRFLRRINEQFFGPGTRLTVL.

This clone has a handful of counts. V is TRBV5-8 and J is TRBJ1-1; D is unclear. The CDR3 has 12 residues. V was trimmed by 0 bases and J by 8 bases, leaving 8 bases between them. Germline V gives CDR1 SGHTS, CDR2 YDEGEE. The CDR3 DNA is TGTGCCAGCAGCTTGGGACCTCAAGAAGCTTTCTTT. Translating it yields CASSLGPQEAFF.

This clone turned up a few times. The chain carries TRBV28 and TRBJ1-1; D might be TRBD1 (6 bases). This CDR3 contains 17 residues. Trimming took 6 bases from V and 4 from J, leaving 24 bases between them. The germline CDR1 and CDR2 sequences are MDHEN and SYDVKM. DNA of the CDR3: TGTGCCAGCAGCCGGGGACCCGGAGGGGGATGGTTCACTGAAGCTTTCTTT. It is translated as CASSRGPGGGWFTEAFF.

Only one count was recorded for this clone. The CDR3 bases are TGTGCCAGCAGTTTATGGGACTTGACAGGGGGTACTACAGATACGCAGTATTTT. Residues: CASSLWDLTGGTTDTQYF. The chain recombines TRBV28 with TRBJ2-3; 9 bases are a match to TRBD1. From germline, CDR1 is MDHEN and CDR2 SYDVKM. Germline trimming cut 0 bases from V and 3 bases from J; bases unmatched to any gene: 10. This CDR3 spans 18 amino acids.

V gene TRBV18 combines with J gene TRBJ1-3; D might be TRBD1 (5 bases). Germline loops: CDR1 KGHSH, CDR2 LQKENI. Deletions cut 9 bases from V and 7 bases from J, with 10 bases between. The CDR3 covers 11 residues. The CDR3 DNA reads as TGTGCCAGTCCGACAGAGAACACCATATATTTT. Translation: CASPTENTIYF.

The chain recombines TRBV19 with TRBJ1-5, with D possibly TRBD1 on 6 matching bases. V was pared by 5 bases and J by 4 bases, with 18 bases between. This CDR3 comprises 16 residues. CDR1 and CDR2 from the germline V gene are LNHDA and SQIVND (reference sequence). DNA of the CDR3: TGTGCCAGTAGTTCGGGAATCGGGACACTTAATCAGCCCCAGCATTTT. This codes for CASSSGIGTLNQPQHF.

In its sample, this clone was seen a few times. The chain combines TRBV7-2 with TRBJ2-2; D remains ambiguous. The CDR3 extends over 13 amino acids. Germline loops: CDR1 SGHTA, CDR2 FQGNSA. V lost 1 base and J 3 bases, leaving 3 bases between the germline ends. The CDR3 DNA sequence: TGTGCCAGCAGCTTAGGATACACCGGGGAGCTGTTTTTT. This translates into CASSLGYTGELFF.

This chain connects TRBV30 to TRBJ2-1; the D gene is possibly TRBD1 (6 bases). This CDR3 spans 13 amino acids. Trimming shortened V by 1 base and J by 4 bases, and 8 bases separated the two germline ends. CDR1 and CDR2 (germline): GTSNPN, SVGIG (reference sequence). For the CDR3, the DNA is TGTGCCTGGAGTGGGGACATATACAATGAGCAGTTCTTC. Translation: CAWSGDIYNEQFF.

This chain connects TRBV7-9 to TRBJ1-5, with a weak D call TRBD1 (6 bases). Germline assignment: CDR1 SEHNR and CDR2 FQNEAQ (reference sequence). CDR3 length: 14 residues. Deletions cut 4 bases from V and 7 bases from J, with 14 bases between. As DNA, the CDR3 is TGTGCCAGCAGCTACGAGGGGGTCAGCCAGCCCCAGCATTTT. Its protein product is CASSYEGVSQPQHF.

CDR3 sequence (DNA): TGCGCCAGCAGCCAAGATTGGGGGTTAGGGGCAGATACGCAGTATTTT. This gives the protein CASSQDWGLGADTQYF. V and J are TRBV4-1 and TRBJ2-3; D could derive from TRBD1 or TRBD2 (5 bases each). The length of the CDR3 is 16 residues. Per germline, CDR1 MGHRA and CDR2 YSYEKL. V lost 0 bases to trimming and J lost 4 bases, with 14 bases between them.

The V gene is TRBV7-8, the J gene TRBJ2-5; D is uncertain. The CDR3 spans 14 residues. V dropped 3 bases and J dropped 4 bases, with 12 bases sitting between them. Looked up from germline, CDR1 is SGHVS and CDR2 is FQNEAQ. The CDR3 region has the DNA TGTGCCAGCAGCTTTCCGCTCTACCCAGAGACCCAGTACTTC. It translates to CASSFPLYPETQYF.

The chain recombines TRBV5-5 with TRBJ2-1, with 13 bases matching TRBD2. Germline V gene lookup returns CDR1 SGHKS and CDR2 YYEKEE (reference sequence). The V gene end was trimmed by 5 bases and the J gene end by 4 bases; junction bases not matched to a gene: 18. The CDR3 sequence is 20 residues long. CDR3 nucleotide sequence: TGTGCCAGCAGAAACAGGGGACCCATACTAGCGGGAGGGGAATACAATGAGCAGTTCTTC. Translation gives CASRNRGPILAGGEYNEQFF.

This chain uses TRBV19 with TRBJ1-1, with D perhaps matching TRBD1 (6 bases). Looked up from germline, CDR1 is LNHDA and CDR2 is SQIVND (reference sequence). Trimming pared 6 bases from V and 4 bases from J, leaving 15 bases between. CDR3 length: 14 amino acids. The CDR3 spells CASSFYGGVTEAFF. The CDR3 DNA reads as TGTGCCAGTAGCTTCTATGGGGGCGTCACTGAAGCTTTCTTT.

Concerning this clone: A junction boundary mismatches the germline segment, possibly from a read error. J is TRBJ2-7 and V is TRBV6-4; D gene unclear. CDR1 and CDR2 from the germline V gene are MRHNA and SNTAGT. This CDR3 contains 9 residues. Written as DNA, the CDR3 is TGTGCCAGCAAAGTCCAAGCCCACTTC. Amino acids: CASKVQAHF.

V and J are TRBV6-1 and TRBJ1-5, with 8 bases lining up with TRBD1. J was trimmed by 4 bases and V by 6 bases; bases with no gene match: 5. Germline V gene data show CDR1 as MNHNS and CDR2 as SASEGT. The CDR3 contains 14 residues. As DNA, the CDR3 is TGTGCCAGCAGCCTGACAGGGGCAAATCAGCCCCAGCATTTT. As protein: CASSLTGANQPQHF.

This chain connects TRBV7-2 to TRBJ2-7, with TRBD2 as a possible D gene (5 bases). CDR1 and CDR2 (germline): SGHTA, FQGNSA. The CDR3 extends over 13 amino acids. Trimming removed 1 base at V and 4 bases at J, with 8 bases between. Here the CDR3 reads CASSLVEGYEQYF. DNA of the CDR3: TGTGCCAGCAGCTTAGTCGAGGGATACGAGCAGTACTTC.

This sequence joins TRBV19 and TRBJ2-3; unclear D gene. Deletions cut 3 bases from V and 6 bases from J, with 13 bases between. Germline CDR1 and CDR2: LNHDA and SQIVND (reference sequence). This CDR3 has 14 amino acids. CDR3 amino acids: CASSMGGVSDTQYF. CDR3 DNA: TGTGCCAGTAGTATGGGTGGAGTATCCGATACGCAGTATTTT.

The chain has TRBV7-2 and TRBJ2-1; the D is unclear. The CDR3 spans 12 residues. V lost 5 bases and J lost 5, with 7 bases in between. CDR1 is SGHTA and CDR2 is FQGNSA in the germline V gene. CDR3 nucleotide sequence: TGTGCCAGCAGCAACACAGACAATGAGCAGTTCTTC. The encoded protein is CASSNTDNEQFF.

This clone was counted a few times. The CDR3 DNA follows: TGTGCCAGCAGTGACGGGAGCACAGATACGCAGTATTTT. The encoded protein is CASSDGSTDTQYF. The gene calls are TRBV6-4 and TRBJ2-3; D is ambiguous. Trimming took off 2 bases at V and 0 bases at J, with 3 bases between the two ends. The CDR3 length is 13 residues. Germline-derived CDR1 and CDR2 are MRHNA and SNTAGT.

The chain is built from TRBV15 and TRBJ2-5, with 8 bases that match TRBD2. The CDR3 is 17 residues long. Unmatched junction bases numbered 13, after V lost 3 bases and J lost 4 bases. Germline CDR1 LNHNV, CDR2 YYDKDF (reference sequence). CDR3 bases: TGTGCCACCAGCAGTCCCGGGAGGGGAATGGGTGGAGAGACCCAGTACTTC. Translated, it gives CATSSPGRGMGGETQYF.

The V gene is TRBV5-8, the J gene TRBJ1-3; D is unclear. CDR1 and CDR2 (germline): SGHTS, YDEGEE. The germline V and J ends were trimmed by 2 bases and 3 bases, with 15 bases remaining between them. The CDR3 consists of 16 residues. CDR3 protein: CASSFGYEGGGNTIYF. The CDR3, as DNA: TGTGCCAGCAGCTTCGGGTACGAAGGCGGTGGAAACACCATATATTTT. The variable domain in full, with the rest retrieved from reference TRBV5-8 and TRBJ1-3, is EAGVTQSPTHLIKTRGQQATLRCSPISGHTSVYWYQQALGLGLQFLLWYDEGEERNRGNFPPRFSGRQFPNYSSELNVNALELEDSALYLCASSFGYEGGGNTIYFGEGSWLTVV.

The chain joins TRBV5-1 to TRBJ2-3; TRBD2 matches 7 bases. Germline V gives CDR1 SGHRS, CDR2 YFSETQ. This CDR3 region has 17 residues. V shed 1 base and J 4 bases; nucleotides not matched to a gene: 12. CDR3 in DNA: TGCGCCAGCAGCTTGTTGACCGGGGGAGCGGGGTCAGATACGCAGTATTTT. This translates into CASSLLTGGAGSDTQYF.

The rearrangement uses TRBV30 and TRBJ1-2, with D perhaps matching TRBD1 (5 bases). Trimming took off 4 bases at V and 8 bases at J, with 17 bases between the two ends. Germline V CDR1 and CDR2: GTSNPN, SVGIG (reference sequence). The length of the CDR3 is 13 residues. The CDR3 region has the DNA TGTGCCTGGATCCCTAACGGGGGAGGCGGCTACACCTTC. This translates into CAWIPNGGGGYTF. The full variable domain, completed using reference TRBV30 and TRBJ1-2, is SQTIHQWPATLVQPVGSPLSLECTVEGTSNPNLYWYRQAAGRGLQLLFYSVGIGQISSEVPQNLSASRPQDRQFILSSKKLLLSDSGFYLCAWIPNGGGGYTFGSGTRLTVV.

This chain joins TRBV5-1 and TRBJ2-3, with D perhaps matching TRBD2 (6 bases). Germline V CDR1 and CDR2: SGHRS, YFSETQ. Trimming pared 1 base from V and 0 bases from J, leaving 9 bases between. This CDR3 comprises 15 residues. DNA for the CDR3: TGCGCCAGCAGCTTGCGGGAGTCTAGCACAGATACGCAGTATTTT. Translation: CASSLRESSTDTQYF.

J is TRBJ2-3 and V is TRBV15; unclear D gene. Germline-derived CDR1 and CDR2 are LNHNV and YYDKDF (reference sequence). CDR3 length equals 12 residues. V lost 7 bases, J lost 2 bases, and 7 bases lay in between. The CDR3 DNA is TGTGCCACCACGGCATCCACAGATACGCAGTATTTT. Protein product: CATTASTDTQYF.

The chain has TRBV2 and TRBJ1-2, with 7 bases matching TRBD1. CDR1 is SNHLY, CDR2 FYNNEI, per germline. After removal of 9 bases from V and 13 bases from J, the junction contained 8 bases not matched to a gene. This CDR3 is 10 amino acids long. Written as DNA, the CDR3 is TGTGCCAGTCAAGACAGGGATGTCACCTTC. Protein product: CASQDRDVTF.

The chain employs TRBV7-9 and TRBJ1-1; D possibly corresponds to TRBD1 (6 bases). Germline CDR1 and CDR2: SEHNR and FQNEAQ (reference sequence). V dropped 1 base and J dropped 5 bases, with 14 bases sitting between them. The CDR3 runs 15 residues. CDR3 sequence (DNA): TGTGCCAGCAGCTTAGAAACGGGGGCAAATACTGAAGCTTTCTTT. Translated: CASSLETGANTEAFF.